The 13 T cell receptor beta chains reported below all come from one sample, sequenced in a study of blood T cell repertoires in COVID-19. TCRdb's table, derived via immunoSEQ multiplex PCR, lists solely in-frame clones and lacks some. Of over 130,000 clones listed, roughly 85% were seen once; the top ten hold 2.5% to 3%. What was sequenced was peripheral blood. Receptors were obtained from a man in his fifties with acute or convalescent COVID-19.

The chain is built from TRBV11-2 and TRBJ2-1; 10 bases match TRBD2. Per the germline V gene, CDR1 is SGHAT and CDR2 is FQNNGV. V lost 4 bases and J lost 4; bases outside the gene matches: 1. The CDR3 consists of 14 residues. Here the CDR3 reads CASSSSGRYNEQFF. The CDR3 DNA is TGTGCCAGCAGCTCTAGCGGGAGATACAATGAGCAGTTCTTC. The whole variable domain, filled in from reference TRBV11-2 and TRBJ2-1, reads EAGVAQSPRYKIIEKRQSVAFWCNPISGHATLYWYQQILGQGPKLLIQFQNNGVVDDSQLPKDRFSAERLKGVDSTLKIQPAKLEDSAVYLCASSSSGRYNEQFFGPGTRLTVL.

The gene calls are TRBV5-8 and TRBJ2-3; 11 positions match TRBD2. The V gene end was trimmed by 4 bases and the J gene end by 2 bases; junction bases not matched to a gene: 6. Germline loops: CDR1 SGHTS, CDR2 YDEGEE. There are 16 residues in the CDR3. CDR3 sequence (DNA): TGTGCCAGCAGCCTAAGGACTAGCGGGTTCACAGATACGCAGTATTTT. This gives the protein CASSLRTSGFTDTQYF.

The rearrangement joins TRBV6-2 or TRBV6-3 to TRBJ1-6; no clear D gene. Germline V gene sequence: CDR1 MNHEY, CDR2 SVGEGT. The germline V and J ends were trimmed by 5 bases and 10 bases, with 15 bases remaining between them. This CDR3 region has 14 residues. CDR3: CASSILSGVSPLHF. DNA of the CDR3: TGTGCCAGCAGTATCCTATCGGGAGTCTCACCCCTCCACTTT.

V gene TRBV6-5 combines with J gene TRBJ1-2; 11 nucleotides line up with TRBD1. V lost 0 bases and J lost 4; bases outside the gene matches: 4. The germline V gene has CDR1 MNHEY and CDR2 SVGAGI. CDR3 size: 16 residues. The CDR3 sequence is CASSYSRTGGGYGYTF. The DNA for the CDR3 is TGTGCCAGCAGTTACTCGAGGACAGGGGGCGGCTATGGCTACACCTTC.

The chain uses TRBV11-2 and TRBJ1-2; 8 positions match TRBD1. CDR1 is SGHAT, CDR2 FQNNGV, per germline. This CDR3 contains 15 residues. Trimming took 5 bases from V and 2 from J; bases not matched to a gene: 7. The CDR3 region is CASSQGQVKNYGYTF. The CDR3, as DNA: TGTGCCAGCAGCCAGGGACAGGTTAAGAACTATGGCTACACCTTC.

V and J are TRBV29-1 and TRBJ1-1; 7 nucleotides match TRBD1. Germline CDR1 and CDR2: SQVTM and ANQGSEA. J gave up 0 bases and V 7 bases, and 5 bases lay outside the gene matches. CDR3 length: 13 amino acids. CDR3 residues: CSETGQLNTEAFF. CDR3 bases: TGCAGCGAAACGGGACAGTTGAACACTGAAGCTTTCTTT.

This rearrangement joins TRBV6-5 to TRBJ1-2; D is perhaps TRBD1 (6 bases). V gave up 6 bases and J gave up 4 bases, with 15 bases separating them. Germline CDR1 and CDR2: MNHEY and SVGAGI. The CDR3 has 14 residues. The CDR3 DNA is TGTGCCAGCAGACCCCCGGGGGGCGGCTATGGCTACACCTTC. Residues: CASRPPGGGYGYTF.

This clone was seen a single time. The J gene is TRBJ2-7, the V gene TRBV10-3; a weak D match, TRBD2 (5 bases). V lost 4 bases and J lost 2, with 9 bases in between. The germline gives CDR1 ENHRY, CDR2 SYGVKD. The CDR3 sequence is 13 residues long. The CDR3 loop is CAISVGVTYEQYF. CDR3 nucleotide sequence: TGTGCCATCAGTGTGGGAGTCACCTACGAGCAGTACTTC.

The V gene is TRBV7-9, the J gene TRBJ1-4; no clear D gene. Trimming cost V 8 bases and J 1 base, with 8 bases left between them. Germline-derived CDR1 and CDR2 are SEHNR and FQNEAQ (reference sequence). The CDR3 has 13 residues. This CDR3 is CASSPVTNEKLFF. The CDR3, as DNA: TGTGCCAGCTCCCCAGTAACTAATGAAAAACTGTTTTTT.

The chain links TRBV27 to TRBJ1-1, with D possibly matching TRBD1 (6 bases). Germline CDR1 is MNHEY and CDR2 is SMNVEV (reference sequence). Trimming shortened V by 5 bases and J by 1 base, and 14 bases separated the two germline ends. The CDR3 has 15 residues. The CDR3 DNA is TGTGCCAGCAGTAGAAAACAGGGCCAGAACACTGAAGCTTTCTTT. Encoded protein: CASSRKQGQNTEAFF.

This clone was detected a few times. The chain carries TRBV7-9 and TRBJ2-1; D perhaps matches TRBD2 (6 bases). Trimming took off 4 bases at V and 1 base at J, with 17 bases between the two ends. Germline V CDR1 and CDR2: SEHNR, FQNEAQ (reference sequence). The CDR3 contains 17 residues. CDR3 sequence: CASSSKGRTLSYNEQFF. In DNA, the CDR3 is TGTGCCAGCAGCTCTAAAGGGAGGACACTATCCTACAATGAGCAGTTCTTC. The full variable domain, in which reference TRBV7-9 and TRBJ2-1 provide the parts outside the CDR3, is DTGVSQNPRHKITKRGQNVTFRCDPISEHNRLYWYRQTLGQGPEFLTYFQNEAQLEKSRLLSDRFSAERPKGSFSTLEIQRTEQGDSAMYLCASSSKGRTLSYNEQFFGPGTRLTVL.

V is TRBV14 and J is TRBJ2-1; D is possibly TRBD2 (6 bases). The V gene lost 4 bases and the J gene lost 8 bases, with 12 bases spanning the gap. The CDR3 is 13 amino acids. Germline CDR1 reads SGHDN; CDR2 reads FVKESK. The DNA of the CDR3 is TGTGCCAGCAGCCCCACTAGCCCCCATGAGCAGTTCTTC. Protein: CASSPTSPHEQFF. Using reference TRBV14 and TRBJ2-1 for the parts outside the CDR3, the full variable domain is EAGVTQFPSHSVIEKGQTVTLRCDPISGHDNLYWYRRVMGKEIKFLLHFVKESKQDESGMPNNRFLAERTGGTYSTLKVQPAELEDSGVYFCASSPTSPHEQFFGPGTRLTVL.

The genes are TRBV30 and TRBJ1-1; D is unclear. Trimming removed 2 bases from V and 5 bases from J, with 15 bases in between. CDR1 and CDR2 (germline): GTSNPN, SVGIG (reference sequence). The CDR3 length is 14 residues. CDR3 amino acids: CAWSNGELGTEAFF. The CDR3 nucleotides read TGTGCCTGGAGTAACGGGGAACTGGGAACTGAAGCTTTCTTT. Drawing the rest from reference TRBV30 and TRBJ1-1, the complete variable domain is SQTIHQWPATLVQPVGSPLSLECTVEGTSNPNLYWYRQAAGRGLQLLFYSVGIGQISSEVPQNLSASRPQDRQFILSSKKLLLSDSGFYLCAWSNGELGTEAFFGQGTRLTVV.